This T cell receptor (beta chain) was identified during a study of response to subunit inactivated influenza vaccine. This clonotype was seen ten or more times. Trimming removed 6 bases at V and 7 bases at J, with 15 bases between. Germline V gives CDR1 MNHNS, CDR2 SASEGT. The CDR3 has 14 amino acids. Via MiXCR, TCRdb re-called the RT-PCR reads, giving one row per CDR3 protein. The sample records about 180,000 distinct CDR3 sequences, around a tenth being singletons. V usage is TRBV6-1 and J usage is TRBJ1-4, with D unresolved. This clonotype originated in a man aged 50-60 years who received an inactivated influenza vaccine. The sequencing used non-naive T cells sorted from PBMCs, collected on the day of vaccination. CDR3 nucleotides: TGTGCCAGCAGAAGGACCGCCGGTGGTGAAAAACTGTTTTTT. Its translation is CASRRTAGGEKLFF.